Each of the 25 T cell receptor beta chains below was sequenced from the same sample in a study of blood T cell repertoires in COVID-19. The table came from immunoSEQ multiplex PCR; TCRdb's copy has only in-frame clones and leaves some out. The sample consists of hundreds of thousands of clones, roughly 80% of them appearing once. Sequencing was performed on peripheral blood. These receptors all come from a woman older than 75 with acute or convalescent COVID-19.

The chain joins TRBV5-1 to TRBJ1-1; D uncertain. The CDR3 loop spans 12 amino acids. V lost 0 bases to trimming and J lost 6 bases, with 6 bases between them. Germline V gene data show CDR1 as SGHRS and CDR2 as YFSETQ. The CDR3 bases are TGCGCCAGCAGCTTGGTGGCTGCTGAAGCTTTCTTT. Protein sequence: CASSLVAAEAFF.

As to this clone: This clone may be a read error of a much larger clone one base away. The CDR3 reads CASSQAPGSYEQYF. CDR3 sequence (DNA): TGTGCCAGCAGCCAAGCCCCAGGGTCCTACGAGCAGTACTTC. The chain joins TRBV3-1 (or the pseudogene TRBV3-2) to TRBJ2-7; tentative D call: TRBD1 (5 bases). The CDR3 runs to 14 residues. Germline values: CDR1 LGHDT, CDR2 YNNKEL (reference sequence). With 1 base removed from V and 1 base from J, the gap between germline ends came to 8 bases.

This chain connects TRBV5-1 to TRBJ2-7, with D perhaps TRBD1 (6 bases). CDR1 SGHRS and CDR2 YFSETQ come from the germline V gene. The CDR3 loop spans 15 amino acids. V was clipped by 6 bases and J by 7 bases, with 23 bases between them. The CDR3 loop is CASMVPWGTIREQYF. DNA of the CDR3: TGCGCCAGCATGGTGCCTTGGGGGACAATAAGGGAGCAGTACTTC.

The gene calls are TRBV7-8 and TRBJ2-2; a possible D gene is TRBD1 (7 bases). Looked up from germline, CDR1 is SGHVS and CDR2 is FQNEAQ. V dropped 2 bases and J dropped 8 bases, with 15 bases sitting between them. CDR3 size: 15 residues. The CDR3 DNA is TGTGCCAGCAGCTTAAGGCAGGGGGACTCAGGGGAGCTGTTTTTT. Protein product: CASSLRQGDSGELFF.

The V call is TRBV6-2 or TRBV6-3, the J call TRBJ2-7, with 10 nucleotides matching TRBD2. V trimming: 2 bases; J trimming: 6 bases; junction bases outside the gene matches: 4. CDR3 length: 14 residues. Germline CDR1 reads MNHEY; CDR2 reads SVGEGT. CDR3 sequence reads: CASSYALAGVEQYF. CDR3 bases: TGTGCCAGCAGTTACGCCCTAGCGGGAGTCGAGCAGTACTTC.

V is TRBV6-5 and J is TRBJ1-2; D uncertain. The germline V gene encodes CDR1 MNHEY and CDR2 SVGAGI. Trimming removed 7 bases from V and 4 bases from J, with 7 bases in between. This CDR3 has 11 amino acids. The CDR3 DNA is TGTGCCAGCATCCCCTCCTATGGCTACACCTTC. It yields the protein CASIPSYGYTF.

This chain's CDR3 is CASSLQTGPNTEAFF. DNA of the CDR3: TGTGCCAGCAGTCTTCAGACAGGTCCGAACACTGAAGCTTTCTTT. The genes are TRBV28 and TRBJ1-1; possibly TRBD1 for D (6 bases). V shed 5 bases and J shed 1 base, with 14 bases lying between them. The CDR3 loop spans 15 amino acids. Germline V gene sequence: CDR1 MDHEN, CDR2 SYDVKM.

The rearrangement uses TRBV7-2 and TRBJ1-3, with a possible D match to TRBD1 (5 bases). Germline CDR1 and CDR2: SGHTA and FQGNSA. V was clipped by 6 bases and J by 2 bases, with 14 bases between them. The CDR3 spans 15 residues. Here the CDR3 DNA reads TGTGCCAGCAGTCCGGGGGTTCCGACTGGAAACACCATATATTTT. It encodes CASSPGVPTGNTIYF. Using reference TRBV7-2 and TRBJ1-3 for the parts outside the CDR3, the full variable domain is GAGVSQSPSNKVTEKGKDVELRCDPISGHTALYWYRQSLGQGLEFLIYFQGNSAPDKSGLPSDRFSAERTGGSVSTLTIQRTQQEDSAVYLCASSPGVPTGNTIYFGEGSWLTVV.

Here the CDR3 DNA reads TGTGCCAGTAGTTTCCCTCTAGCGGGAGCAGAGACCCAGTACTTC. It translates to CASSFPLAGAETQYF. The chain couples TRBV19 to TRBJ2-5; TRBD2 matches 10 bases. V was clipped by 5 bases and J by 4 bases; unmatched bases: 7. This CDR3 is 15 amino acids long. Germline-derived CDR1 and CDR2 are LNHDA and SQIVND (reference sequence).

The CDR3 bases are TGTGCCAGCAGTATTCGACAGTCTGGGGCCAACGTCCTGACTTTC. Translating it yields CASSIRQSGANVLTF. The chain uses TRBV6-5 and TRBJ2-6; D might be TRBD1 (5 bases). CDR1 is MNHEY, CDR2 SVGAGI, per germline. The CDR3 loop spans 15 amino acids. V lost 5 bases and J 1 base, leaving 9 bases between the germline ends.

The chain is built from TRBV7-3 and TRBJ2-1; 12 bases align to TRBD2. From germline, CDR1 is SGHTA and CDR2 FQGTGA. V was clipped by 3 bases and J by 8 bases; unmatched bases: 8. The CDR3 is made up of 16 amino acids. The CDR3 DNA reads TGTGCCAGCAGCTTTCATCTAGCGGGAGGGCCCTATGAGCAGTTCTTC. Protein sequence: CASSFHLAGGPYEQFF.

The J gene is TRBJ1-2, the V gene TRBV18; 7 positions agree with TRBD1. The CDR3 consists of 16 residues. J gave up 5 bases and V 3 bases, and 12 bases lay outside the gene matches. The germline V gene encodes CDR1 KGHSH and CDR2 LQKENI. DNA of the CDR3: TGTGCCAGCTCACCCCCTAGTACGGGACAGAAGTATGGCTACACCTTC. This translates into CASSPPSTGQKYGYTF.

The genes are TRBV5-4 and TRBJ2-1; 12 nucleotides align to TRBD2. Trimming removed 10 bases from V and 1 base from J; junction bases left unmatched: 3. Per the germline V gene, CDR1 is SGHNT and CDR2 is YYREEE (reference sequence). The CDR3 consists of 14 residues. For the CDR3, the DNA is TGTGCCGTAACTAGCGGGAGGTCCTACAATGAGCAGTTCTTC. This codes for CAVTSGRSYNEQFF.

This clone was counted a single time. The CDR3 is CASSRAYEAFF. CDR3 DNA: TGTGCCAGTAGCAGGGCTTATGAAGCTTTCTTT. The chain joins TRBV19 to TRBJ1-1; a possible D gene is TRBD1 (5 bases). Looked up from germline, CDR1 is LNHDA and CDR2 is SQIVND (reference sequence). Trimming cost V 6 bases and J 7 bases, with 9 bases left between them. This CDR3 region has 11 residues.

The J gene is TRBJ1-3, the V gene TRBV5-5; D call uncertain. CDR3 length: 14 residues. Germline V gene sequence: CDR1 SGHKS, CDR2 YYEKEE (reference sequence). Trimming removed 7 bases from V and 0 bases from J, with 11 bases in between. The CDR3 spells CASAAQSSGNTIYF. Written as DNA, the CDR3 is TGTGCCAGCGCGGCTCAGAGCTCTGGAAACACCATATATTTT.

CDR3 DNA: TGTGCCAGCTCACCGACACTAGGACTAGGGTACAATGAGCAGTTCTTC. Translation gives CASSPTLGLGYNEQFF. The V and J genes are TRBV18 and TRBJ2-1; 7 bases agree with TRBD2. The CDR3 loop spans 16 amino acids. Germline V lookup: CDR1 KGHSH, CDR2 LQKENI. J gave up 4 bases and V 3 bases, and 9 bases lay outside the gene matches.

There are a few counts of this clone. The V gene is TRBV3-1 (or the pseudogene TRBV3-2), the J gene TRBJ2-7; perhaps TRBD1 as D (5 bases). This CDR3 has 13 amino acids. Germline loops: CDR1 LGHDT, CDR2 YNNKEL (reference sequence). V was trimmed by 4 bases and J by 1 base, leaving 8 bases between them. DNA for the CDR3: TGTGCCAGCAGCCTGACAGAGTCCTACGAGCAGTACTTC. Its translation is CASSLTESYEQYF.

The J gene is TRBJ2-7, the V gene TRBV10-3; TRBD1 is a possible D gene (6 bases). The CDR3 contains 15 residues. V was cut by 0 bases and J by 0 bases, with 9 bases left in between. The germline gives CDR1 ENHRY, CDR2 SYGVKD. In DNA, the CDR3 is TGTGCCATCAGTGAGTCAAGGGGGAGCTCCTACGAGCAGTACTTC. Translating gives CAISESRGSSYEQYF.

The table lists this clone with a few counts. The CDR3 loop is CASSLSAWGGNNEQFF. The DNA of the CDR3 is TGTGCCAGCAGCTTATCGGCTTGGGGGGGCAACAATGAGCAGTTCTTC. The chain couples TRBV7-2 to TRBJ2-1; a weak D match, TRBD2 (7 bases). In germline, CDR1 is SGHTA, CDR2 FQGNSA. The CDR3 runs 16 residues. V lost 2 bases, J lost 5 bases, and 16 bases lay in between.

The rearrangement uses TRBV7-9 and TRBJ1-4, with TRBD1 matching over 8 bases. Losses at the gene ends were 7 bases for V and 6 bases for J; bases not matched to a gene: 10. Germline lookup yields CDR1 SEHNR and CDR2 FQNEAQ (reference sequence). The CDR3 has 15 residues. Here the CDR3 reads CASTEVDRADEKLFF. The CDR3 bases are TGTGCCAGCACCGAGGTGGACAGGGCGGATGAAAAACTGTTTTTT.

About this clone itself: Other nucleotide sequences in the sample specify the same CDR3. This rearrangement joins TRBV4-1 to TRBJ2-5; TRBD2 matches at 9 bases. Germline V CDR1 and CDR2: MGHRA, YSYEKL. Trimming at V came to 1 base and at J to 5 bases, leaving 11 bases not matched to a gene. This CDR3 region has 17 residues. DNA for the CDR3: TGCGCCAGCAGCCAAGGACGGGGGCGGGGGGGCAGTGAGACCCAGTACTTC. Encoded protein: CASSQGRGRGGSETQYF.

This sequence joins TRBV6-1 and TRBJ2-7, with D unresolved. The germline CDR1 and CDR2 sequences are MNHNS and SASEGT. Deletions cut 3 bases from V and 1 base from J, with 10 bases between. The length of the CDR3 is 14 residues. CDR3 sequence (DNA): TGTGCCAGCAGTGAGGTACTCTCTTCCTACGAGCAGTACTTC. Translation gives CASSEVLSSYEQYF.

The chain is built from TRBV5-1 and TRBJ1-6, with D unclear. The V end was cut by 0 bases, the J end by 10 bases, with 5 bases between. The length of the CDR3 is 12 residues. The germline V gene has CDR1 SGHRS and CDR2 YFSETQ. The CDR3 region is CASSLASSPLHF. The CDR3 region has the DNA TGCGCCAGCAGCTTGGCCTCGTCACCCCTCCACTTT.

The J gene is TRBJ1-2, the V gene TRBV2, with 7 bases lining up with TRBD1. The CDR3 runs 14 residues. V shed 3 bases and J 2 bases; nucleotides not matched to a gene: 3. Germline V gene data show CDR1 as SNHLY and CDR2 as FYNNEI. CDR3: CASSDQGVNYGYTF. CDR3 in DNA: TGTGCCAGCAGTGATCAGGGGGTCAACTATGGCTACACCTTC.

This clone was seen only a few times. The chain links TRBV19 to TRBJ1-5; D ambiguous. The ends were cut back, 6 bases at V and 0 bases at J, with 15 bases in the middle. There are 16 residues in the CDR3. Germline loops: CDR1 LNHDA, CDR2 SQIVND (reference sequence). The CDR3 DNA reads as TGTGCCAGTAGCCTCTGGGTAGCTTTTAGCAATCAGCCCCAGCATTTT. It encodes CASSLWVAFSNQPQHF.